Below are 19 T cell receptor beta chains sequenced from a single sample in a study of Ad26.COV2.S vaccination and SARS-CoV-2 variants. TCRdb's table, derived via immunoSEQ multiplex PCR, lists solely in-frame clones and lacks some. This table has 180,000 or so clones, roughly 85% appearing once. The source material was peripheral blood, sampled after recovery from COVID-19. These receptors all come from a human donor who had recovered from COVID-19.

CDR3 coding DNA: TGTGCCAGCAGTGAGGGCGGGGGCAGAGGGAGGTTCTTC. Protein sequence: CASSEGGGRGRFF. The chain links TRBV6-1 to TRBJ2-1; a weak D match, TRBD2 (7 bases). Germline loops: CDR1 MNHNS, CDR2 SASEGT. The CDR3 contains 13 residues. Trimming left V 3 bases short and J 15 bases short, with 18 bases between.

The chain recombines TRBV5-1 with TRBJ2-1; 13 nucleotides line up with TRBD2. Germline CDR1 reads SGHRS; CDR2 reads YFSETQ. Trimming removed 5 bases from V and 9 bases from J; junction bases left unmatched: 8. CDR3 length equals 15 residues. The CDR3 coding sequence is TGCGCCAGCAGTTCAACTAGCGGGAGGGTGGGTGAGCAGTTCTTC. It yields the protein CASSSTSGRVGEQFF. Full variable domain (outside the CDR3, taken from reference TRBV5-1 and TRBJ2-1): KAGVTQTPRYLIKTRGQQVTLSCSPISGHRSVSWYQQTPGQGLQFLFEYFSETQRNKGNFPGRFSGRQFSNSRSEMNVSTLELGDSALYLCASSSTSGRVGEQFFGPGTRLTVL.

The chain links TRBV19 to TRBJ2-2; 12 nucleotides align to TRBD1. The germline gives CDR1 LNHDA, CDR2 SQIVND (reference sequence). Germline trimming cut 5 bases from V and 5 bases from J; bases unmatched to any gene: 9. This CDR3 region has 17 residues. CDR3 coding DNA: TGTGCCAGTAGTCCCGGGGACAGGGGGCGAGGGACCGGGGAGCTGTTTTTT. This codes for CASSPGDRGRGTGELFF.

The chain combines TRBV9 with TRBJ2-1; TRBD1 matches at 11 bases. J gave up 5 bases and V 4 bases, and 8 bases lay outside the gene matches. This CDR3 comprises 16 residues. The germline CDR1 and CDR2 sequences are SGDLS and YYNGEE. The CDR3 coding sequence is TGTGCCAGCAGCCCAGGAGGGGGACAGGGGGACAATGAGCAGTTCTTC. Encoded protein: CASSPGGGQGDNEQFF. Together with reference TRBV9 and TRBJ2-1, the CDR3 gives the full variable domain: DSGVTQTPKHLITATGQRVTLRCSPRSGDLSVYWYQQSLDQGLQFLIQYYNGEERAKGNILERFSAQQFPDLHSELNLSSLELGDSALYFCASSPGGGQGDNEQFFGPGTRLTVL.

This rearrangement joins TRBV6-2 or TRBV6-3 to TRBJ2-1, with D possibly being TRBD2 (6 bases). Deletions cut 0 bases from V and 7 bases from J, with 10 bases between. Germline lookup yields CDR1 MNHEY and CDR2 SVGEGT. CDR3 length equals 14 residues. The CDR3 DNA is TGTGCCAGCAGTTACTCGATGGGGAGGAATGAGCAGTTCTTC. Translation: CASSYSMGRNEQFF.

This chain joins TRBV6-5 and TRBJ1-5; D is unresolved. This CDR3 comprises 13 residues. From germline, CDR1 is MNHEY and CDR2 SVGAGI. V dropped 5 bases and J dropped 7 bases, with 12 bases sitting between them. CDR3 residues: CASSRLLGQPQHF. CDR3 sequence (DNA): TGTGCCAGCAGTAGGCTACTGGGCCAGCCCCAGCATTTT.

The CDR3 sequence: CASSDSSRRAGPQYF. The CDR3 coding sequence is TGTGCCAGCAGTGACTCATCAAGACGGGCGGGGCCGCAGTATTTT. V gene TRBV6-4 combines with J gene TRBJ2-3; the D gene is possibly TRBD2 (6 bases). Germline V gene sequence: CDR1 MRHNA, CDR2 SNTAGT. V was trimmed by 0 bases and J by 10 bases, leaving 17 bases between them. There are 15 residues in the CDR3.

The V call is TRBV7-2, the J call TRBJ1-4; D might be TRBD1 (5 bases). Germline V gene lookup returns CDR1 SGHTA and CDR2 FQGNSA. V shed 1 base and J shed 2 bases, with 8 bases lying between them. This CDR3 region has 15 residues. This CDR3 reads CASSLGAGTNEKLFF. In DNA, the CDR3 is TGTGCCAGCAGCTTAGGGGCAGGGACTAATGAAAAACTGTTTTTT.

This sequence joins TRBV19 and TRBJ1-2; 7 nucleotides agree with TRBD1. The CDR3 is 11 amino acids. The trim removed 10 bases at V and 6 bases at J, leaving 5 bases unmatched. CDR1 is LNHDA and CDR2 is SQIVND in the germline V gene (reference sequence). Here the CDR3 DNA reads TGTGCCACCAGGGGGGGGGATGGCTACACCTTC. This codes for CATRGGDGYTF.

CDR3 sequence reads: CASSLVGESYEQYF. In nucleotides, the CDR3 is TGTGCCAGCAGCTTAGTCGGGGAGTCCTACGAGCAGTACTTC. The V and J genes are TRBV7-8 and TRBJ2-7; TRBD2 is a possible D gene (5 bases). Trimming removed 1 base from V and 1 base from J, with 8 bases in between. The germline CDR1 and CDR2 sequences are SGHVS and FQNEAQ. This CDR3 is 14 amino acids long.

V usage is TRBV24-1 and J usage is TRBJ2-5; D is unresolved. V lost 7 bases and J lost 2, with 4 bases in between. Germline CDR1 KGHDR, CDR2 SFDVKD. The length of the CDR3 is 11 residues. CDR3 DNA sequence: TGTGCCACCAGGGGGCAAGAGACCCAGTACTTC. Its protein is CATRGQETQYF.

V and J are TRBV7-8 and TRBJ2-5; D is perhaps TRBD2 (5 bases). CDR1 is SGHVS, CDR2 FQNEAQ, per germline. This CDR3 has 14 residues. The V gene lost 7 bases and the J gene lost 7 bases, with 19 bases spanning the gap. The DNA for the CDR3 is TGTGCCAGCACCCTCGGAGTCTCGGAGGTGACCCAGTACTTC. It specifies CASTLGVSEVTQYF.

V and J are TRBV7-8 and TRBJ1-1; tentative D call: TRBD1 (6 bases). The germline V and J ends were trimmed by 5 bases and 8 bases, with 12 bases remaining between them. Germline-derived CDR1 and CDR2 are SGHVS and FQNEAQ. CDR3 length: 12 residues. In DNA form, the CDR3 reads TGTGCCAGCAGCCTACAGGGCGTCGAAGCTTTCTTT. It encodes CASSLQGVEAFF. Together with reference TRBV7-8 and TRBJ1-1, the CDR3 gives the full variable domain: GAGVSQSPRYKVAKRGQDVALRCDPISGHVSLFWYQQALGQGPEFLTYFQNEAQLDKSGLPSDRFFAERPEGSVSTLKIQRTQQEDSAVYLCASSLQGVEAFFGQGTRLTVV.

The chain joins TRBV19 to TRBJ1-2; D ambiguous. This CDR3 spans 15 amino acids. Germline V CDR1 and CDR2: LNHDA, SQIVND (reference sequence). Deletions cut 3 bases from V and 8 bases from J, with 19 bases between. CDR3 nucleotides: TGTGCCAGTAGTATCCGCAGGCGGTGGGGTGAAGGCTACACCTTC. This sequence encodes CASSIRRRWGEGYTF.

This chain joins TRBV15 and TRBJ1-5, with D perhaps TRBD1 (6 bases). CDR3 size: 15 residues. Looked up from germline, CDR1 is LNHNV and CDR2 is YYDKDF (reference sequence). V was trimmed by 5 bases and J by 7 bases, leaving 18 bases between them. The CDR3 DNA reads as TGTGCCACCAGCCCGGGACACGGGGGGGGGCAGCCCCAGCATTTT. It translates to CATSPGHGGGQPQHF.

The chain couples TRBV14 to TRBJ2-3, with D unclear. The CDR3 length is 12 residues. Germline V gene data show CDR1 as SGHDN and CDR2 as FVKESK. V shed 1 base and J shed 7 bases, with 6 bases lying between them. This chain's CDR3 is CASSQVSNTQYF. DNA for the CDR3: TGTGCCAGCAGCCAAGTCTCAAATACGCAGTATTTT.

The rearrangement uses TRBV13 and TRBJ2-5; D may be TRBD1 (6 bases). Germline V gene data show CDR1 as PRHDT and CDR2 as FYEKMQ (reference sequence). The CDR3 is 13 amino acids. Trimming stripped 3 bases from V and 5 bases from J, with 10 bases between. CDR3 in amino acids: CASSLGAGETQYF. The CDR3 coding sequence is TGTGCCAGCAGCTTGGGGGCAGGGGAGACCCAGTACTTC.

The DNA of the CDR3 is TGTGCCAGCAGCTTACCCAGCGGGAGTTATGGTGAGCAGTTCTTC. This translates into CASSLPSGSYGEQFF. V usage is TRBV7-9 and J usage is TRBJ2-1; 8 bases agree with TRBD2. This CDR3 comprises 15 residues. Germline V gene lookup returns CDR1 SEHNR and CDR2 FQNEAQ (reference sequence). V lost 2 bases to trimming and J lost 9 bases; unmatched junction nucleotides: 9.

The V and J genes are TRBV9 and TRBJ1-3; tentatively, D is TRBD1 (6 bases). CDR3 length: 16 residues. Germline-derived CDR1 and CDR2 are SGDLS and YYNGEE. The V end lost 4 bases, the J end lost 0 bases, and 14 bases lay between the germline ends. The DNA for the CDR3 is TGTGCCAGCAGCTCTCTTCCGACAGGCTCTGGAAACACCATATATTTT. Encoded protein: CASSSLPTGSGNTIYF.